The 7 T cell receptor beta chains below were found in one sample sequenced in a study of T-cell memory formation after mild COVID-19. TCRdb redid the calling of the 5' RACE reads with MiXCR, one entry per CDR3 protein. The table lists approximately 290,000 distinct CDR3 sequences, approximately 19% of them singletons. Sequencing was carried out using PBMCs or a T cell subset sorted from them (not recorded which). The receptors here all came from a man aged 18 to 29 who had mild COVID-19 (a few samples of this study predate the infection). Cell type and time point are not known.

The table lists this clonotype with a few counts. The CDR3, as DNA: TGTGCCAGCAGTCGCGACACAGGGTATACGCAGTATTTT. This sequence encodes CASSRDTGYTQYF. The gene calls are TRBV28 and TRBJ2-3, with D possibly TRBD1 on 6 matching bases. This CDR3 is built from 13 residues. V was clipped by 5 bases and J by 7 bases, with 13 bases between them. CDR1 MDHEN and CDR2 SYDVKM come from the germline V gene.

The gene calls are TRBV6-5 and TRBJ1-1; D gene uncertain. Germline CDR1 and CDR2: MNHEY and SVGAGI. The CDR3 has 14 residues. The V end lost 5 bases, the J end lost 11 bases, and 21 bases lay between the germline ends. In DNA form, the CDR3 reads TGTGCCAGCAGTCCTCCCTCTTCTACTCCGAGGGCTTTCTTT. Amino acids: CASSPPSSTPRAFF.

The V call is TRBV4-2, the J call TRBJ1-1; the D is unclear. This CDR3 region has 16 residues. Looked up from germline, CDR1 is LGHNA and CDR2 is YNFKEQ. The V end lost 4 bases, the J end lost 1 base, and 16 bases lay between the germline ends. CDR3 coding DNA: TGTGCCAGCAGCCGCCCTCTTGTGGGTGGGAACACTGAAGCTTTCTTT. Translated: CASSRPLVGGNTEAFF.

The V call is TRBV4-1, the J call TRBJ2-4; 12 bases fit TRBD2. The CDR3 spans 17 residues. Germline CDR1 is MGHRA and CDR2 is YSYEKL. The trim removed 1 base at V and 4 bases at J, leaving 5 bases unmatched. The CDR3 coding sequence is TGCGCCAGCAGCCAAGGTTCACTAGCGGGGGGAAAAAACATTCAGTACTTC. Encoded protein: CASSQGSLAGGKNIQYF.

This clonotype was counted between two and nine times. V and J are TRBV5-1 and TRBJ2-7; tentatively, D is TRBD2 (6 bases). The V and J ends lost 0 bases and 1 base respectively, with 11 bases between them. This CDR3 comprises 15 residues. CDR1 is SGHRS and CDR2 is YFSETQ in the germline V gene. CDR3 in DNA: TGCGCCAGCAGCTTGGGTCCGGAGGGATCCTACGAGCAGTACTTC. Amino acid sequence: CASSLGPEGSYEQYF.

This clonotype has a handful of counts. The rearrangement links TRBV7-2 to TRBJ2-5, with no clear D. Trimming took 3 bases from V and 7 from J, leaving 15 bases between them. The CDR3 spans 14 residues. From germline, CDR1 is SGHTA and CDR2 FQGNSA. The CDR3 spells CASSLDQLRGTQYF. The CDR3 DNA follows: TGTGCCAGCAGCTTGGACCAGCTGCGAGGGACCCAGTACTTC.

V gene TRBV20-1 combines with J gene TRBJ2-3, with TRBD2 as a possible D gene (6 bases). The V gene's germline CDR1 is DFQATT and CDR2 SNEGSKA (reference sequence). The V end was cut by 6 bases, the J end by 2 bases, with 15 bases between. CDR3 length equals 14 residues. The CDR3 protein is CSAPDYQSTDTQYF. CDR3 in DNA: TGCAGTGCCCCGGACTACCAATCCACAGATACGCAGTATTTT.